A selection of T cell receptor beta chains follows, all from one sample in a study of T cell repertoires in cytomegalovirus infection. Via MiXCR, TCRdb re-called the reads, giving one row per CDR3 protein. The data hold about 180,000 distinct CDR3 sequences, with approximately 18% observed a single time. The sequenced material came from CD8+ T cells from PBMCs. These receptors were obtained from a human donor in good health (CMV status not recorded). Some clones in this sample may be carry-over from other donors' samples. CDR3s include the opening cysteine and the closing phenylalanine or tryptophan. Each record gives: D gene, J gene, V gene, CDR3 protein. D genes are given only for firm matches.

d_call: TRBD2
j_call: TRBJ2-7
v_call: TRBV7-9
cdr3_aa: CASSTIAGDAAYEQYF

d_call: NA
j_call: TRBJ2-3
v_call: TRBV9
cdr3_aa: CASSNPTGTLLGDTQYF

d_call: TRBD1
j_call: TRBJ1-5
v_call: TRBV7-2
cdr3_aa: CASSSTGIQQPQHF

d_call: NA
j_call: TRBJ1-6
v_call: TRBV7-6
cdr3_aa: CASSPRGDGISPLHF

d_call: NA
j_call: TRBJ1-1
v_call: TRBV12-3/TRBV12-4
cdr3_aa: CASSPAPSQNTEAFF

d_call: TRBD1
j_call: TRBJ1-1
v_call: TRBV10-3
cdr3_aa: CAISDRWIRGTGEGEAFF

d_call: NA
j_call: TRBJ1-1
v_call: TRBV7-2
cdr3_aa: CASSLVGRQNTEAFF

d_call: NA
j_call: TRBJ2-3
v_call: TRBV7-6
cdr3_aa: CASSSAGTGPSTDTQYF

d_call: TRBD1
j_call: TRBJ1-4
v_call: TRBV7-2
cdr3_aa: CASKMSGQVNEKLFF

d_call: NA
j_call: TRBJ2-2
v_call: TRBV4-2
cdr3_aa: CASSPLGTAGTGELFF

d_call: TRBD1
j_call: TRBJ2-7
v_call: TRBV5-1
cdr3_aa: CASSLGRGIDEQYF

d_call: NA
j_call: TRBJ2-6
v_call: TRBV5-1
cdr3_aa: CASWDSWDSLPYSGANVLTF

d_call: NA
j_call: TRBJ1-5
v_call: TRBV6-2/TRBV6-3
cdr3_aa: CASEAPMNNQPQHF

d_call: TRBD2
j_call: TRBJ2-1
v_call: TRBV7-2
cdr3_aa: CASTGGANEQFF

d_call: NA
j_call: TRBJ1-1
v_call: TRBV4-1
cdr3_aa: CASSPWTANTEAFF

d_call: NA
j_call: TRBJ2-7
v_call: TRBV12-3/TRBV12-4
cdr3_aa: CASSRRQVTSYEQYF

d_call: NA
j_call: TRBJ2-7
v_call: TRBV28
cdr3_aa: CASSLREASYEQYF

d_call: NA
j_call: TRBJ2-1
v_call: TRBV20-1
cdr3_aa: CSALQGSNEQFF

d_call: NA
j_call: TRBJ1-1
v_call: TRBV7-9
cdr3_aa: CASSPPAPENTEAFF

d_call: NA
j_call: TRBJ2-5
v_call: TRBV2
cdr3_aa: CASSEPGSETQYF

d_call: NA
j_call: TRBJ2-5
v_call: TRBV10-3
cdr3_aa: CAISEPAPQETQYF

d_call: NA
j_call: TRBJ2-5
v_call: TRBV7-9
cdr3_aa: CASSTRESRETQYF

d_call: TRBD2
j_call: TRBJ2-5
v_call: TRBV27
cdr3_aa: CASARGISGGLETQYF

d_call: NA
j_call: TRBJ2-3
v_call: TRBV6-6
cdr3_aa: CASSYYGDTQYF

d_call: TRBD1
j_call: TRBJ2-3
v_call: TRBV6-4
cdr3_aa: CASSDGQGASTDTQYF

d_call: NA
j_call: TRBJ1-6
v_call: TRBV28
cdr3_aa: CASSSLGYSPLHF

d_call: TRBD1
j_call: TRBJ1-1
v_call: TRBV4-1
cdr3_aa: CASSQDEGAVTEAFF

d_call: NA
j_call: TRBJ1-1
v_call: TRBV28
cdr3_aa: CASKGRELRVIEAFF

d_call: NA
j_call: TRBJ1-5
v_call: TRBV28
cdr3_aa: CASSFPQNQPQHF

d_call: NA
j_call: TRBJ1-5
v_call: TRBV7-9
cdr3_aa: CASSITGINQPQHF

d_call: NA
j_call: TRBJ1-2
v_call: TRBV2
cdr3_aa: CASSDGGANYGYTF

d_call: TRBD1
j_call: TRBJ1-1
v_call: TRBV7-9
cdr3_aa: CASSGTASEAFF

d_call: NA
j_call: TRBJ2-5
v_call: TRBV7-9
cdr3_aa: CASSSPGTGTEETQYF

d_call: NA
j_call: TRBJ2-7
v_call: TRBV7-6
cdr3_aa: CASRRDPSYEQYF

d_call: NA
j_call: TRBJ2-7
v_call: TRBV7-6
cdr3_aa: CASRPDSYEQYF

d_call: NA
j_call: TRBJ2-7
v_call: TRBV11-2
cdr3_aa: CASSLDRIGGNEQYF

d_call: NA
j_call: TRBJ2-2
v_call: TRBV7-9
cdr3_aa: CASSPPRGTGELFF

d_call: NA
j_call: TRBJ2-5
v_call: TRBV7-9
cdr3_aa: CASSSPLTTPRETQYF

d_call: TRBD2
j_call: TRBJ2-1
v_call: TRBV7-2
cdr3_aa: CASSLGGGTRSYNEQFF